The rows below give T cell receptor beta chains drawn from one sample of a study of T cell responses to AZD1222 COVID-19 vaccine. Measured with immunoSEQ multiplex PCR; TCRdb has only the in-frame clones, and not every one. This sample has roughly 100,000 clones, with roughly 91% found just once. The sequenced sample was peripheral blood, obtained on day 0 of AZD1222 vaccination. The source is an adult in good health. CDR3s include the opening cysteine and the closing phenylalanine or tryptophan. Fields, in order: D gene, J gene, V gene, clone size, CDR3 protein, CDR3 DNA. The D gene is left open where the match is weak. Clone sizes are given selectively: once, few, many, or a class where the clone is expanded.

D: -
J: TRBJ1-1
V: TRBV7-9
size: -
CDR3: CASSLQGKAFF
DNA: TGTGCCAGCAGCTTGCAGGGGAAAGCTTTCTTT

D: TRBD2
J: TRBJ2-3
V: TRBV7-2
size: -
CDR3: CASSPGGAGADTQYF
DNA: TGTGCCAGCAGCCCAGGAGGGGCGGGAGCAGATACGCAGTATTTT

D: TRBD1
J: TRBJ2-1
V: TRBV7-6
size: -
CDR3: CASSLASAGGWEQFF
DNA: TGTGCCAGCAGCTTAGCTTCGGCAGGGGGCTGGGAGCAGTTCTTC

D: -
J: TRBJ1-6
V: TRBV10-2
size: once
CDR3: CASSPTRFDSPLHF
DNA: TGCGCCAGCAGCCCAACAAGGTTTGATTCACCCCTCCACTTT

D: -
J: TRBJ2-7
V: TRBV7-9
size: -
CDR3: CASSPVRGLNYEQYF
DNA: TGTGCCAGCAGCCCCGTGAGGGGCCTCAACTACGAGCAGTACTTC

D: -
J: TRBJ2-1
V: TRBV9
size: -
CDR3: CASSVRDSSYNEQFF
DNA: TGTGCCAGCAGCGTCCGGGATTCCTCTTACAATGAGCAGTTCTTC

D: -
J: TRBJ2-1
V: TRBV18
size: -
CDR3: CASSPRGTPGDEQFF
DNA: TGTGCCAGCTCACCACGGGGGACACCCGGCGATGAGCAGTTCTTC

D: -
J: TRBJ1-1
V: TRBV6-5
size: -
CDR3: CASRPHSLNTEAFF
DNA: TGTGCCAGCAGACCCCACAGCCTGAACACTGAAGCTTTCTTT

D: -
J: TRBJ2-1
V: TRBV27
size: -
CDR3: CASSLKMGVPYNEQFF
DNA: TGTGCCAGCAGTTTAAAAATGGGGGTCCCCTACAATGAGCAGTTCTTC

D: -
J: TRBJ2-7
V: TRBV4-1
size: -
CDR3: CASSQDFDRPYYEQYF
DNA: TGCGCCAGCAGCCAAGATTTTGACAGGCCCTATTACGAGCAGTACTTC

D: TRBD1
J: TRBJ1-5
V: TRBV20-1
size: -
CDR3: CSASPGTGTHSNQPQHF
DNA: TGCAGTGCTAGTCCCGGGACAGGGACTCATAGCAATCAGCCCCAGCATTTT

D: TRBD2
J: TRBJ2-7
V: TRBV28
size: -
CDR3: CASSFSGTSGSSYEQYF
DNA: TGTGCCAGCAGTTTTTCGGGGACTAGCGGGAGCTCCTACGAGCAGTACTTC

D: -
J: TRBJ1-2
V: TRBV3-1/TRBV3-2
size: -
CDR3: CASSRLGGINYGYTF
DNA: TGTGCCAGCAGCCGTCTCGGGGGTATTAACTATGGCTACACCTTC

D: -
J: TRBJ1-2
V: TRBV10-1
size: -
CDR3: CASSEDPNYGYTF
DNA: TGCGCCAGCAGTGAAGACCCTAACTATGGCTACACCTTC

D: TRBD1
J: TRBJ2-7
V: TRBV4-2
size: -
CDR3: CASSQLTGQVTYEQYF
DNA: TGTGCCAGCAGCCAATTGACCGGACAGGTAACCTACGAGCAGTACTTC

D: TRBD1
J: TRBJ2-2
V: TRBV6-5
size: -
CDR3: CASKDRVGTGELFF
DNA: TGTGCCAGCAAAGACAGGGTCGGCACCGGGGAGCTGTTTTTT

D: -
J: TRBJ1-3
V: TRBV7-2
size: -
CDR3: CASSSPRQSGNTIYF
DNA: TGTGCCAGCAGCTCCCCCCGACAGTCTGGAAACACCATATATTTT

D: -
J: TRBJ2-7
V: TRBV6-5
size: -
CDR3: CASRHSSYEQYF
DNA: TGTGCCAGCAGGCACTCCTCCTACGAGCAGTACTTC

D: TRBD2
J: TRBJ2-3
V: TRBV9
size: -
CDR3: CASSVEGGMGTQYF
DNA: TGTGCCAGCAGCGTAGAGGGAGGGATGGGTACGCAGTATTTT

D: -
J: TRBJ1-1
V: TRBV27
size: once
CDR3: CASSLPLGVTFF
DNA: TGTGCCAGCAGTTTACCCTTAGGGGTGACTTTCTTT